This TCR beta chain came from a study of shared clonotypes between healthy human individuals (TCRdb year 2020). A note on the overall study: The cohort included three men and a couple of women between 18 and 49 years of age. Per donor, three plates each were used for CD4 naive and CD4 memory, two for CD8 naive, and one for CD8 memory. Blood TCR repertoires of five healthy adults were deeply sequenced to estimate repertoire size and the extent of clonotype sharing between individuals. To increase sequencing depth and limit assay-specific biases, different laboratories used diverse techniques to prepare libraries and sequence TCR repertoires. Per donor, leukapheresis produced somewhere between about 0.94 and 10 billion PBMCs.

The donors were healthy, HIV-negative adults who had no recently reported acute infections or vaccinations. Only Caucasian adults living in Nashville, Tennessee, USA were represented among the donors. CD4+ T cells were enriched by magnetic negative selection; naive cells were then positively selected on CD45RA, and the negative fraction formed the memory subset. Blood was obtained by leukapheresis, after which PBMCs were separated by Ficoll-Histopaque density gradient centrifugation and cryopreserved in liquid nitrogen vapor phase. Analytical flow cytometry was used to check the purity and quantity of each magnetically sorted T cell population. From each sorted fraction, genomic DNA was isolated and quantified by UV absorbance on a Nanodrop 2000c. Comment on this clone: Its antigen is still unknown. Per-base qualities were not stored, and no clone one base away is much larger.

General findings and caveats noted by the study authors: Because the study included a small number of donors, the genetic and exposure-history diversity represented was limited. Even with the large sequencing depth, rarefaction of the sorted-subset datasets indicated that sequencing was incomplete. Pairwise subsampling led to the expectation that sequencing depth would affect the degree of clonotype sharing among donors. Naive subsets generally had larger estimated clonotype richness than memory subsets did. Sampling was restricted to blood, and TCR repertoires in tissues likely differ from the TCR repertoires found in blood. Compared with non-shared clonotypes, the clonotypes found in all four sorted-subset donors had higher generation probabilities. Across a few donors, about 5.2% of naive CD4, roughly 3.8% of naive CD8, 2.3% of memory CD4, and approximately 0.4% of memory CD8 clonotypes were shared.

TCR CDR3 regions were amplified from genomic DNA by multiplex PCR using the deep immunoSEQ assay. For each cell subset, the extracted genomic DNA was distributed evenly across all wells of several immunoSEQ 96-well plates, and each plate served as one replicate. For sorted subsets, each replicate PCR was loaded with around 220 ng genomic DNA, equivalent to about 30,000 T cell genomes. Purified libraries were measured with a Qubit 3.0 fluorometer, size-checked on a Bioanalyzer 2100, and measured again with the KAPA Library Quantification kit. Each immunoSEQ 96-well plate was sequenced on its own single-read 150-cycle Illumina NextSeq 550 flow cell. Per the original workflow: Because the immunoSEQ output included only junctional sequences and no quality scores, the filtering could not be the same as the filtering used for full-length reads. To assign V/J genes and CDR3, sequences were annotated using PyIR, a Python wrapper for IgBLAST v1.9, with IMGT germline references. Reads were removed for weak V/J assignments (E-value above 1e-6), missing CDR3, stop codons, out-of-frame junctions, or ambiguous translated residues. A V3J clonotype was defined by an identical inferred V gene, J gene, and CDR3 amino acid sequence. To compute the percentage overlap between repertoires, the number of shared unique clonotypes was divided by the size of the smaller repertoire. RTK rarefaction, the Chao1 estimator, and Recon v2.1 estimates of unobserved clonotypes were used to assess repertoire richness. For all TCRbeta clonotypes obtained by the gDNA method from a handful of donors, generation probabilities were computed with OLGA. TCRdb took this table from immuneACCESS and kept in-frame rearrangements with V and J called. Such tables lack part of the clones; where checked against another copy, unresolved V genes explain under half of the gap, and the rest is unexplained. The V and J calls and clone size are taken from that table; D and trimming were inferred from the DNA. This sample has just over 2,000,000 clones in its table, and 85% to 95% of those were observed once. Clones ranked in the top ten supply around 0.13% of the sample.

The trim is 4 bases for V and 0 bases for J, with a gap of 8 bases between the germline ends. Counted from cysteine to phenylalanine, this CDR3 has 14 amino acids. Only CDR3 DNA remains: 42 bases, in frame from the first base. The CDR1 and CDR2 encoded by the germline V gene are ENHRY and SYGVKD. The receptor was isolated from a man aged 18 to 29 in good health. The sample taken for sequencing was naive CD4+ T cells sorted from blood. The cell subset or site label corresponds to: CD45RA+ positively selected. The sequence joins TRBV10-3 to TRBJ2-3; the D gene lacks a confident call. The CDR3 protein is CAISGVSSTDTQYF. DNA sequence: TGTGCCATCAGTGGAGTCTCTAGCACAGATACGCAGTATTTT.